This T cell receptor (beta chain) derives from a study of metastatic and nonmetastatic thyroid tumors. Study information: The study looked at repertoires side by side in blood and in tumor or nodule tissue from malignant and benign thyroid patients. Findings of the study overall: The study reportedly found significantly higher TCR beta diversity in malignant thyroid tumors than benign nodules, in blood and tumor.

In the original analysis: Clinicopathological groups of papillary thyroid cancer showed CDR3 differences that were used to build a distant-metastasis classifier. With MiXCR, TCRdb called clones anew from the PCR reads. Here the V and J calls rest on TCRdb's processing, not on the authors' analysis. The sample lists roughly 48,000 clones; 22% were seen once. Of note for this clone: Its specificity is unknown.

Thyroid surgery had not been preceded by any treatment in any patient. V lost 10 bases and J 4 bases, leaving 11 bases between the germline ends. CDR1 MNHEY and CDR2 SMNVEV come from the germline V gene (reference sequence). The CDR3 loop spans 11 amino acids. The specimen sequenced was blood. The chain is built from TRBV27 and TRBJ2-7, with D perhaps being TRBD1 or TRBD2 (6 bases each). The receptor's source is a male donor with papillary thyroid cancer or a benign thyroid nodule (not recorded which). Some clones in this sample may be carry-over from other donors' samples. CDR3 nucleotide sequence: TGTGCCAACAGGGCGGGATACGAGCAGTACTTC. Translation gives CANRAGYEQYF.